This T cell receptor beta chain was sequenced for a study of blood T cell repertoires in COVID-19 (dated by TCRdb to 2018 to 2020). As for the study more broadly: The collaborator samples originated in the United States, Italy and Spain and spanned the acute and convalescent phases of COVID-19. The dataset comprised deeply sampled blood TCRbeta repertoires from subjects exposed to, actively infected with, or recovered from COVID-19. The material from the prospective study consisted of cDNA or gDNA derived from T cells, B-cell-depleted T cells, or PBMCs. The repertoires were released in a freely available public database meant as a resource for research on the immune response to SARS-CoV-2. Where available, HLA class I and class II types were obtained from metadata supplied by the sample provider rather than from assay-based typing. A de-identified subject ID, COVID-19 status, age in years and sex were almost always included in the sample metadata. Samples came from the ongoing ImmuneRACE study (first 160 participants) plus 1,254 subjects from 6 global collaborators.

A note on this clone: The specificity of this receptor is unknown. No qualities accompany the bases; no much larger clone lies one base away.

TCRbeta CDR3 regions were amplified from genomic DNA by means of the immunoSEQ Assay, a bias-controlled multiplex PCR. Concerning the study's data processing: The number of nucleated cells in each sample was estimated from the amplification of reference gene primers within the assay. Sequence reads were collapsed and filtered to measure the absolute abundance of every unique TCRbeta CDR3 rearrangement. Productive Simpson clonality was computed per sample as the square root of Simpson's diversity index over productive rearrangements. TCRdb carries this immuneACCESS record with in-frame sequences only. Its versions omit some clonotypes, under half of them owing to an unresolved V gene in the studies checked, with the rest unexplained. That table supplies the V and J calls and clone size; D and trimming were determined from the DNA. Recorded for this sample are over 150,000 clones; roughly 94% of them occurred a single time. The ten biggest clones cover roughly 0.76% of the sample.

In Seattle, one collaborating source enrolled patients while the infection was active and tracked those patients longitudinally over the course of disease. Whole blood was collected in K2EDTA tubes by collaborating institutions according to the institutions' own protocols. For TCRbeta analysis, collaborator samples were shipped as frozen whole blood, as isolated PBMCs, or as DNA extracted from either sample type. What the study reported, not specific to this receptor: How much clinical and demographic metadata was included differed by source and by participant, and the metadata was provided uncurated.

The sequence was obtained from a young man with COVID-19, enrolled during active disease. Sequenced: peripheral blood.

The DNA is TGTGCCAGCAGCCTACTGGGACTGGGTGCCGGGAGTGAGCAGTTCTTC. It specifies CASSLLGLGAGSEQFF. The chain is encoded by TRBV7-3 joined to TRBJ2-1; the D segment could be TRBD2, given 6 matching bases. Taken from the germline V gene, the CDR1 and CDR2 loops are SGHTA and FQGTGA. The CDR3 runs 16 residues from the cysteine to the phenylalanine. Only the CDR3 DNA is retained, 48 bases long and in frame from the first base. The V and J ends are trimmed by 5 bases and 9 bases, leaving 23 bases between them.